The 23 T cell receptor beta chains presented below share a single source sample, sequenced in a study of glioma-infiltrating T cells after dendritic cell vaccination. Sequenced by immunoSEQ multiplex PCR; TCRdb stores in-frame clones only, minus some. The sample lists under 35,000 clones, roughly 90% seen once, with about 2% in the top ten. The source material was blood, sampled before dendritic cell vaccination. The receptors shown here come from a human donor with glioblastoma.

The chain is built from TRBV5-1 and TRBJ2-7, with 10 bases identical to TRBD1. V gave up 0 bases and J gave up 3 bases; unmatched junction bases: 3. Germline V lookup: CDR1 SGHRS, CDR2 YFSETQ. CDR3 size: 15 residues. The CDR3 DNA reads as TGCGCCAGCAGCTTGGGGACAGGGGGAAGCTACGAGCAGTACTTC. Its translation is CASSLGTGGSYEQYF.

This clone was found a few times. This rearrangement joins TRBV11-2 to TRBJ2-7, with D possibly TRBD1 on 5 matching bases. The V end lost 8 bases, the J end lost 3 bases, and 17 bases lay between the germline ends. The germline gives CDR1 SGHAT, CDR2 FQNNGV. The CDR3 contains 14 residues. CDR3 nucleotide sequence: TGTGCCAGCCGGGCGCTCCAGGGCCTCTACGAGCAGTACTTC. Its translation is CASRALQGLYEQYF.

The chain has TRBV5-8 and TRBJ2-2; 9 positions match TRBD1. Germline CDR1 is SGHTS and CDR2 is YDEGEE. After removal of 4 bases from V and 5 bases from J, the junction contained 6 bases not matched to a gene. The CDR3 runs to 15 residues. Here the CDR3 reads CASSRDRVPTGELFF. The CDR3 DNA sequence: TGTGCCAGCAGCCGGGACAGGGTGCCGACCGGGGAGCTGTTTTTT.

The chain couples TRBV4-1 to TRBJ2-6; no definite D call. The CDR3 is 17 amino acids. In germline, CDR1 is MGHRA, CDR2 YSYEKL. V was shortened by 0 bases and J by 0 bases, with 9 bases between the two germline ends. In nucleotides, the CDR3 is TGCGCCAGCAGCCAAGATAACAGCCACTCTGGGGCCAACGTCCTGACTTTC. This sequence encodes CASSQDNSHSGANVLTF.

The rearrangement joins TRBV5-1 to TRBJ2-7; 10 positions agree with TRBD1. The germline V gene has CDR1 SGHRS and CDR2 YFSETQ. Germline trimming cut 5 bases from V and 4 bases from J; bases unmatched to any gene: 6. This CDR3 contains 14 residues. The CDR3 region has the DNA TGCGCCAGCAGACCTCGGACAGGGGGGTACGAGCAGTACTTC. This sequence encodes CASRPRTGGYEQYF.

The chain is built from TRBV6-1 and TRBJ2-7; TRBD1 matches at 8 bases. Trimming removed 7 bases from V and 2 bases from J; junction bases left unmatched: 7. CDR3 length: 14 amino acids. The germline V gene encodes CDR1 MNHNS and CDR2 SASEGT. This chain's CDR3 is CASIQGATAYEQYF. CDR3 nucleotides: TGTGCCAGCATTCAGGGGGCCACAGCCTACGAGCAGTACTTC.

This rearrangement joins TRBV7-9 to TRBJ1-4; D unclear. Trimming removed 6 bases at V and 2 bases at J, with 13 bases between. This CDR3 region has 15 residues. Germline-derived CDR1 and CDR2 are SEHNR and FQNEAQ (reference sequence). The CDR3 DNA sequence: TGTGCCAGCAGGACAACAAGGCATACTAATGAAAAACTGTTTTTT. Translated, it gives CASRTTRHTNEKLFF.

The chain couples TRBV7-9 to TRBJ2-5; the match to TRBD2 covers 7 bases. This CDR3 comprises 15 residues. Germline loops: CDR1 SEHNR, CDR2 FQNEAQ (reference sequence). Trimming at V came to 1 base and at J to 2 bases, leaving 4 bases not matched to a gene. CDR3 in amino acids: CASSLGPGGQETQYF. The CDR3, as DNA: TGTGCCAGCAGCTTAGGACCCGGGGGGCAAGAGACCCAGTACTTC.

Only one count was recorded for this clone. The rearrangement uses TRBV5-1 and TRBJ2-3; TRBD2 might be the D (5 bases). The CDR3 length is 16 residues. In germline, CDR1 is SGHRS, CDR2 YFSETQ. V was pared by 4 bases and J by 0 bases, with 15 bases between. CDR3 DNA sequence: TGCGCCAGCAGCGCCCAACCTCCGGGGAGCACAGATACGCAGTATTTT. Its protein product is CASSAQPPGSTDTQYF.

The chain is built from TRBV30 and TRBJ2-7, with TRBD2 identical over 7 bases. Per the germline V gene, CDR1 is GTSNPN and CDR2 is SVGIG (reference sequence). With V trimmed by 1 base and J by 4 bases, 13 bases remained unmatched. The CDR3 is 16 amino acids. CDR3 amino acids: CAWSAEGGWGFYEQYF. The DNA for the CDR3 is TGTGCCTGGAGTGCCGAGGGAGGGTGGGGATTTTACGAGCAGTACTTC.

CDR3 loop: CASMEGTDTQYF. In DNA, the CDR3 is TGTGCCAGCATGGAGGGCACAGATACGCAGTATTTT. The chain combines TRBV6-6 with TRBJ2-3; D possibly corresponds to TRBD2 (5 bases). Germline lookup yields CDR1 MNHNY and CDR2 SVGAGI (reference sequence). The V end was cut by 7 bases, the J end by 1 base, with 6 bases between. The CDR3 spans 12 residues.

The V gene is TRBV19, the J gene TRBJ2-5; a possible D gene is TRBD2 (5 bases). Germline V gives CDR1 LNHDA, CDR2 SQIVND (reference sequence). The CDR3 has 14 amino acids. Trimming took 3 bases from V and 7 from J, leaving 15 bases between them. The CDR3 DNA sequence: TGTGCCAGTAGTATTCCCGGTAGCGAAGCGACCCAGTACTTC. Translation: CASSIPGSEATQYF.

The chain recombines TRBV5-6 with TRBJ2-3; D remains unclear. Trimming removed 0 bases at V and 1 base at J, with 12 bases between. Germline values: CDR1 SGHDT, CDR2 YYEEEE. This CDR3 has 16 residues. Here the CDR3 reads CASSLGGQTRTDTQYF. The CDR3 DNA reads as TGTGCCAGCAGCTTGGGCGGCCAGACCCGCACAGATACGCAGTATTTT.

The chain links TRBV7-2 to TRBJ1-4, with D perhaps TRBD1 (6 bases). Looked up from germline, CDR1 is SGHTA and CDR2 is FQGNSA. This CDR3 is built from 14 residues. The V and J ends lost 3 bases and 3 bases respectively, with 8 bases between them. The CDR3 is CASSFRGSNEKLFF. In DNA, the CDR3 is TGTGCCAGCAGCTTTAGGGGGTCTAATGAAAAACTGTTTTTT.

V gene TRBV5-4 combines with J gene TRBJ2-5; D remains unclear. The CDR3 has 13 amino acids. CDR1 SGHNT and CDR2 YYREEE come from the germline V gene (reference sequence). V was trimmed by 0 bases and J by 4 bases, leaving 7 bases between them. The CDR3 sequence: CASSLARGETQYF. The CDR3 DNA reads TGTGCCAGCAGCTTGGCCCGAGGAGAGACCCAGTACTTC.

The V and J genes are TRBV12-1 and TRBJ1-5; no check of the table's D call, TRBD1, against the DNA was made. TRBV12-1 is an annotated pseudogene. The CDR3 loop spans 15 amino acids. As DNA, the CDR3 is TGTGCCAGCAGCAAGGGACAGGCTAGCAATCAGCCCCAGCATTTT. It translates to CASSKGQASNQPQHF.

The rearrangement joins TRBV11-2 to TRBJ2-2, with D maybe TRBD1 (5 bases). The CDR3 loop spans 15 amino acids. Between the trimmed V and J ends, which lost 5 bases and 3 bases, there was a span of 13 bases. Germline lookup yields CDR1 SGHAT and CDR2 FQNNGV. The CDR3 sequence: CASSRKTGDTGELFF. The DNA for the CDR3 is TGTGCCAGCAGCCGTAAAACAGGAGACACCGGGGAGCTGTTTTTT.

The chain couples TRBV6-6 to TRBJ1-5, with TRBD1 identical over 8 bases. CDR1 and CDR2 from the germline V gene are MNHNY and SVGAGI (reference sequence). V shed 10 bases and J 6 bases; nucleotides not matched to a gene: 5. The CDR3 length is 12 residues. The CDR3 here is CAISGGSQPQHF. The DNA for the CDR3 is TGTGCCATCTCAGGGGGCAGTCAGCCCCAGCATTTT.

This rearrangement joins TRBV6-6 to TRBJ2-7; 8 bases are a match to TRBD2. The CDR3 runs 15 residues. In germline, CDR1 is MNHNY, CDR2 SVGAGI (reference sequence). V shed 4 bases, J shed 0 bases, and the junction held 5 bases outside the gene matches. The DNA of the CDR3 is TGTGCCAGCAGTTCCACCAGCGGGAGCTCCTACGAGCAGTACTTC. Amino acid sequence: CASSSTSGSSYEQYF.

The table lists this clone with a few counts. V is TRBV14 and J is TRBJ1-6, with unresolved D. Germline CDR1 reads SGHDN; CDR2 reads FVKESK. Deletions cut 1 base from V and 3 bases from J, with 7 bases between. CDR3 length: 15 amino acids. The CDR3 reads CASSQVTVYNSPLHF. CDR3 nucleotide sequence: TGTGCCAGCAGCCAAGTAACAGTCTATAATTCACCCCTCCACTTT.

This sequence joins TRBV9 and TRBJ2-2; no reliable D call. The CDR3 length is 12 residues. The germline V and J ends were trimmed by 3 bases and 7 bases, with 7 bases remaining between them. Germline V gene data show CDR1 as SGDLS and CDR2 as YYNGEE. The CDR3 DNA sequence: TGTGCCAGCAGCGCCCACAACGGGGAGCTGTTTTTT. It specifies CASSAHNGELFF.

J is TRBJ2-7 and V is TRBV11-2, with 7 bases aligning to TRBD1. Looked up from germline, CDR1 is SGHAT and CDR2 is FQNNGV. Trimming removed 6 bases from V and 3 bases from J; junction bases left unmatched: 14. The CDR3 is 16 amino acids. The CDR3, as DNA: TGTGCCAGCAGACCAAGGGAGAGACAGGGCTACTACGAGCAGTACTTC. Residues: CASRPRERQGYYEQYF.

The chain carries TRBV28 and TRBJ2-1; 10 bases map to TRBD2. The V and J ends lost 6 bases and 6 bases, in that order; junction bases with no gene match: 11. Germline V gives CDR1 MDHEN, CDR2 SYDVKM. The CDR3 sequence is 16 residues long. In nucleotides, the CDR3 is TGTGCCAGCAGCCCGATGTGGAGCGGGGGGGCCAATGAGCAGTTCTTC. Its translation is CASSPMWSGGANEQFF.